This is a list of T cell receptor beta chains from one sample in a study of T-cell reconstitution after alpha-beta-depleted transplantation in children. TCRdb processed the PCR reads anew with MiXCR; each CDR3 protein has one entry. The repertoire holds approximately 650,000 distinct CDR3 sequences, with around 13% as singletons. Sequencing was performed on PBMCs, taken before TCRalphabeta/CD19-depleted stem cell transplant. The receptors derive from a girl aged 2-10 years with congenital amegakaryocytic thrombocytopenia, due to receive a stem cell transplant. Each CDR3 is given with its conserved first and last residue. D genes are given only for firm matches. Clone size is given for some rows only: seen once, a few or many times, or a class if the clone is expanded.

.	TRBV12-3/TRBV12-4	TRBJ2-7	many	CASTGALPYEQYF	TGTGCCAGCACCGGGGCCCTACCCTACGAGCAGTACTTC
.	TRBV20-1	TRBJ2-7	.	CSARPGFRREQYF	TGCAGTGCTAGACCGGGATTCCGGCGGGAGCAGTACTTC
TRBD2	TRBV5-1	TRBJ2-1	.	CASRSILAGGPGDEQFF	TGCGCCAGCAGGTCTATACTAGCGGGAGGCCCAGGGGATGAGCAGTTCTTC
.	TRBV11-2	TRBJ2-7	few	CASSPHADRTYYEQYF	TGTGCCAGCAGCCCACACGCGGACAGAACCTACTACGAGCAGTACTTC
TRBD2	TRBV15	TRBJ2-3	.	CATSSEKLAGASDTQYF	TGTGCCACCAGCAGTGAAAAACTAGCGGGAGCATCAGATACGCAGTATTTT
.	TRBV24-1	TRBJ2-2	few	CATTLANTGELFF	TGTGCCACCACGCTAGCGAACACCGGGGAGCTGTTTTTT
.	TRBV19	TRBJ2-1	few	CASSSLAVYNEQFF	TGTGCCAGTAGTTCCCTAGCTGTCTACAATGAGCAGTTCTTC
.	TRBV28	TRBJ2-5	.	CASSSHYSETQYF	TGTGCCAGCAGTTCCCACTATTCAGAGACCCAGTACTTC
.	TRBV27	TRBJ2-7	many	CASSPLPGLSSSYEQYF	TGTGCCAGCAGTCCTCTACCCGGACTAAGTTCCTCCTACGAGCAGTACTTC
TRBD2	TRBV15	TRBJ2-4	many	CATSRDKTSGWNIQYF	TGTGCCACCAGCAGAGATAAGACTAGCGGGTGGAACATTCAGTACTTC
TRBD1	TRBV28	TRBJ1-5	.	CASRKQGASNQPQHF	TGTGCCAGCAGAAAACAGGGGGCAAGCAATCAGCCCCAGCATTTT
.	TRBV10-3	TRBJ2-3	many	CAISESERDTQYF	TGTGCCATCAGTGAGTCGGAGCGGGATACGCAGTATTTT
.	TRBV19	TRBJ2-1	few	CASSLDRGQFF	TGTGCCAGTAGTTTAGACCGGGGCCAGTTCTTC
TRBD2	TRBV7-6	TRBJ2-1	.	CASTQGTSSGNEQFF	TGTGCCAGCACCCAAGGGACTAGCTCAGGCAATGAGCAGTTCTTC
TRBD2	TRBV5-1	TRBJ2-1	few	CASSFPAGTIYNEQFF	TGCGCCAGCAGCTTCCCTGCCGGGACTATATACAATGAGCAGTTCTTC
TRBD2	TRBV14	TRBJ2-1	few	CASSQLAGGRSDEQFF	TGTGCCAGCAGCCAGCTAGCGGGAGGCCGTAGTGATGAGCAGTTCTTC
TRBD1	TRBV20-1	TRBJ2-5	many	CSVRSGTAKETQYF	TGCAGTGTGCGATCCGGGACAGCGAAAGAGACCCAGTACTTC
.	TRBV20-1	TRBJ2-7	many	CSASPSPSSYEQYF	TGCAGTGCCTCCCCGTCCCCAAGCTCCTACGAGCAGTACTTC
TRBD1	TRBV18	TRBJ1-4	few	CASSYTQGQGGEKLFF	TGTGCCAGCTCGTACACCCAGGGACAGGGAGGAGAAAAACTGTTTTTT
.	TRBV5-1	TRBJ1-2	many	CASSVTPGRGHQRDGYTF	TGCGCCAGCAGCGTCACCCCCGGGAGGGGACACCAAAGGGATGGCTACACCTTC
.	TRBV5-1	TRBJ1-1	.	CASSLVLGAGVNTEAFF	TGCGCCAGCAGCTTGGTATTGGGGGCAGGGGTGAACACTGAAGCTTTCTTT
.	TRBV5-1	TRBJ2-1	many	CASSLRVSNEQFF	TGCGCCAGCAGCTTGCGTGTCTCCAATGAGCAGTTCTTC
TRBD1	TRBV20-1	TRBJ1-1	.	CSAQTGTNTEAFF	TGCAGTGCACAGACAGGGACGAACACTGAAGCTTTCTTT
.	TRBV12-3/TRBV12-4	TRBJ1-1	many	CASRGNGGRIEAFF	TGTGCCAGCAGGGGAAACGGGGGCAGGATTGAAGCTTTCTTT
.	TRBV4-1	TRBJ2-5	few	CASSHLVFQETQYF	TGCGCCAGCAGCCACCTTGTCTTCCAAGAGACCCAGTACTTC
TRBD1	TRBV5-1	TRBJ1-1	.	CASSFGTGPEAFF	TGCGCCAGCAGCTTCGGGACAGGCCCAGAAGCTTTCTTT
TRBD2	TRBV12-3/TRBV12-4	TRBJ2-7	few	CASSPDILSGRSYEQYF	TGTGCCAGCAGCCCGGACATCCTTAGCGGGAGGTCCTACGAGCAGTACTTC
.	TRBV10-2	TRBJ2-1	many	CASTITGLRNEQFF	TGCGCCAGCACAATCACGGGATTGCGGAATGAGCAGTTCTTC
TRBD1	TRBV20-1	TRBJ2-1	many	CSGTGSYNEQFF	TGCAGTGGGACAGGCTCCTACAATGAGCAGTTCTTC
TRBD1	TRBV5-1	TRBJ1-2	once	CASSFEAGTADGYTF	TGCGCCAGCAGCTTTGAGGCAGGGACAGCGGACGGCTACACCTTC
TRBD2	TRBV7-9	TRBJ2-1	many	CASSLSSGAGGSNEQFF	TGTGCCAGCAGCTTATCATCAGGAGCGGGAGGGTCCAATGAGCAGTTCTTC
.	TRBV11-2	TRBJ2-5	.	CASRRWGLQETQYF	TGTGCCAGCCGGAGATGGGGGCTACAAGAGACCCAGTACTTC
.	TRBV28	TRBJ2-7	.	CASSPGVQTYEQYF	TGTGCCAGCAGCCCGGGGGTCCAAACTTACGAGCAGTACTTC
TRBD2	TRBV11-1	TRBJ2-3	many	CASTFYQAGGPSTDTQYF	TGTGCCAGCACCTTCTACCAAGCGGGAGGGCCAAGTACAGATACGCAGTATTTT
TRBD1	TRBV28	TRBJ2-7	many	CASSASGTGSSEQYF	TGTGCCAGCAGTGCGAGCGGGACAGGGTCTTCGGAGCAGTACTTC
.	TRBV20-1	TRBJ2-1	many	CSASPTVRNNEQFF	TGCAGTGCTAGTCCCACCGTCAGAAACAATGAGCAGTTCTTC
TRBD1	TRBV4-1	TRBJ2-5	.	CASSLYDREETQYF	TGCGCCAGCAGCCTATACGACAGGGAAGAGACCCAGTACTTC
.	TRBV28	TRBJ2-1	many	CASSLDLGDEQFF	TGTGCCAGCAGCCTGGACCTCGGGGATGAGCAGTTCTTC
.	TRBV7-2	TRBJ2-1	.	CASSLGYYGGGEQFF	TGTGCCAGCAGCTTAGGGTATTATGGGGGCGGTGAGCAGTTCTTC
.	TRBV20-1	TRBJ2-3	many	CSASWDRDTDTQYF	TGCAGTGCTAGTTGGGACCGAGACACAGATACGCAGTATTTT
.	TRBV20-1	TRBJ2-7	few	CSASYSYEQYF	TGCAGTGCCAGCTATAGCTACGAGCAGTACTTC
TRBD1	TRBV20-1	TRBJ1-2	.	CSPPQGNGYTF	TGCAGTCCGCCACAGGGGAATGGCTACACCTTC
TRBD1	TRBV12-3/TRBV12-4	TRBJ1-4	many	CASSLGQGASKLFF	TGTGCCAGCAGTTTGGGACAGGGGGCAAGTAAACTGTTTTTT
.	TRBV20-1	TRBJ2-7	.	CSARRDLNPYEQYF	TGCAGTGCTAGGAGGGACTTGAACCCTTACGAGCAGTACTTC
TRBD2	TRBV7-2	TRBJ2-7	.	CASSLGPLAGPHEQYF	TGTGCCAGCAGCTTAGGTCCCCTAGCGGGCCCCCACGAGCAGTACTTC
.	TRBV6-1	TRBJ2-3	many	CASRKDGTDTQYF	TGTGCCAGCAGAAAGGATGGGACAGATACGCAGTATTTT
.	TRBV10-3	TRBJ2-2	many	CAIDKTSTGELFF	TGTGCCATCGATAAAACTAGCACCGGGGAGCTGTTTTTT
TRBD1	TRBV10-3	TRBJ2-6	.	CAIAETGGPISGANVLTF	TGTGCCATCGCCGAAACAGGGGGCCCTATCTCTGGGGCCAACGTCCTGACTTTC
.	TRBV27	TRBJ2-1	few	CASNKAAGLPPPYNEQFF	TGTGCCAGCAACAAAGCCGCAGGGCTGCCTCCACCCTACAATGAGCAGTTCTTC
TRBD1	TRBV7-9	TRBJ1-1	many	CASSLGLDRGRAFF	TGTGCCAGCAGCTTAGGCCTCGACAGGGGTCGAGCTTTCTTT
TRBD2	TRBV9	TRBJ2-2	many	CASSALAAGTGELFF	TGTGCCAGCAGCGCGCTAGCGGCTGGGACCGGGGAGCTGTTTTTT
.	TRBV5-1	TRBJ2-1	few	CASSPRVDYNEQFF	TGCGCCAGCAGCCCTCGGGTGGATTACAATGAGCAGTTCTTC
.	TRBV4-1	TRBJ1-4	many	CASSQGVVEKLFF	TGCGCCAGCAGCCAGGGGGTCGTTGAAAAACTGTTTTTT